The 10 T cell receptor beta chains below come from one sample, sequenced in a study of regulatory T cells in long-lasting Graves disease. Assembly of TCR beta libraries relied on iRepertoire HTBI primers together with Arm-PCR of CDR3 regions. TCRdb used MiXCR to reprocess the multiplex PCR reads, holding one entry per CDR3 protein. The table shows approximately 210,000 distinct CDR3 sequences, with around 16% occurring only once. The time point was: newly diagnosed GD, antithyroid drugs for less than 3 months. RNA isolated from PBMCs was used to make the TCR library. This sample comprised peripheral blood mononuclear cells (PBMCs), obtained at new diagnosis, from a patient treated with antithyroid drugs. These receptors were taken from a female donor with Graves disease.

Many counts were recorded for this clonotype. The chain employs TRBV20-1 and TRBJ1-2; TRBD1 matches 7 bases. Germline lookup yields CDR1 DFQATT and CDR2 SNEGSKA (reference sequence). The CDR3 is 14 residues long. The V gene end was trimmed by 2 bases and the J gene end by 4 bases; junction bases not matched to a gene: 7. In DNA, the CDR3 is TGCAGTGCTAGACCCGGGGACAGAGCCTATGGCTACACCTTC. It is translated as CSARPGDRAYGYTF.

This clonotype has a count of ten or more. V and J are TRBV3-1 and TRBJ1-5; D unclear. Germline loops: CDR1 LGHDT, CDR2 YNNKEL (reference sequence). The CDR3 covers 15 residues. V gave up 2 bases and J gave up 2 bases, with 10 bases separating them. CDR3 in DNA: TGTGCCAGCAGCCAATCGCCTCTAGGCAATCAGCCCCAGCATTTT. Amino acid sequence: CASSQSPLGNQPQHF.

The chain has TRBV20-1 and TRBJ2-1; TRBD2 aligns across 9 bases. The V segment lost 0 bases and the J segment 0 bases; nucleotides outside the gene matches: 9. Germline V gives CDR1 DFQATT, CDR2 SNEGSKA (reference sequence). This CDR3 spans 18 amino acids. CDR3: CSARDWASGTSSYNEQFF. The DNA of the CDR3 is TGCAGTGCTAGAGATTGGGCTAGCGGGACAAGCTCCTACAATGAGCAGTTCTTC.

In its sample, this clonotype was seen many times. The V gene is TRBV28, the J gene TRBJ2-5, with 7 bases matching TRBD1. V shed 8 bases and J 5 bases; nucleotides not matched to a gene: 17. The CDR3 loop spans 16 amino acids. The germline V gene encodes CDR1 MDHEN and CDR2 SYDVKM. The DNA for the CDR3 is TGTGCCAGCGGCACCAATCACAGGGGTTGGGGGGAGACCCAGTACTTC. Translated: CASGTNHRGWGETQYF.

About this clonotype: The junction departs from the called germline gene at one end, perhaps through a read error. The CDR3 region has the DNA TGTGCCAGCAGTGAAGCCCAACTAGCGGTTAGCACAGATACGCGGTATTTT. Its protein product is CASSEAQLAVSTDTRYF. The chain is built from TRBV6-1 and TRBJ2-3, with 8 bases aligning to TRBD2. Germline V lookup: CDR1 MNHNS, CDR2 SASEGT. The CDR3 is made up of 17 amino acids.

This clonotype has only a few counts. This chain links TRBV29-1 with TRBJ2-5; 8 bases are shared with TRBD1. The CDR3 runs to 13 residues. V lost 8 bases to trimming and J lost 4 bases; unmatched junction nucleotides: 9. CDR1 and CDR2 from the germline V gene are SQVTM and ANQGSEA. DNA for the CDR3: TGCAGCTTATCGGCAGGGGGCGTAGAGACCCAGTACTTC. Its translation: CSLSAGGVETQYF. Filled out from reference TRBV29-1 and TRBJ2-5, the complete variable domain reads SAVISQKPSRDICQRGTSLTIQCQVDSQVTMMFWYRQQPGQSLTLIATANQGSEATYESGFVIDKFPISRPNLTFSTLTVSNMSPEDSSIYLCSLSAGGVETQYFGPGTRLLVL.

This clonotype has a handful of counts. The rearrangement joins TRBV6-4 to TRBJ2-1, with D tentatively TRBD1 (5 bases). Germline V gives CDR1 MRHNA, CDR2 SNTAGT. V was trimmed by 2 bases and J by 0 bases, leaving 8 bases between them. This CDR3 is 15 amino acids long. The CDR3 here is CASSDTDSSYNEQFF. The CDR3 DNA reads TGTGCCAGCAGTGACACTGACAGCTCCTACAATGAGCAGTTCTTC.

This clonotype was picked up many times. The CDR3 DNA is TGTGCCAGCAGGACACCAGGGGTTACTCAAGCTTTCTTT. Protein product: CASRTPGVTQAFF. This chain connects TRBV28 to TRBJ1-1, with a weak D call TRBD1 (6 bases). The CDR3 runs 13 residues. Germline V CDR1 and CDR2: MDHEN, SYDVKM. V lost 6 bases and J lost 9, with 17 bases in between.

This clonotype has a handful of counts. A far larger clone differs by one base, so this is likely a read error. Here the CDR3 DNA reads TGTGCCAGCAGCCAAGATGCACTAGCGGGAGATGAGCAGTACTTC. Amino acids: CASSQDALAGDEQYF. The chain links TRBV3-1 to TRBJ2-7; 11 bases map to TRBD2. The germline CDR1 and CDR2 sequences are LGHDT and YNNKEL (reference sequence). This CDR3 contains 15 residues. V lost 0 bases, J lost 7 bases, and 5 bases stayed unmatched.

Only a few counts were recorded for this clonotype. This chain connects TRBV20-1 to TRBJ1-1, with D possibly being TRBD1 (5 bases). V was trimmed by 8 bases and J by 1 base, leaving 20 bases between them. CDR1 is DFQATT and CDR2 is SNEGSKA in the germline V gene (reference sequence). The CDR3 extends over 15 amino acids. The CDR3 bases are TGCAGTCCAACCCCCGAGGGGAGAGCGAACACTGAAGCTTTCTTT. This codes for CSPTPEGRANTEAFF.